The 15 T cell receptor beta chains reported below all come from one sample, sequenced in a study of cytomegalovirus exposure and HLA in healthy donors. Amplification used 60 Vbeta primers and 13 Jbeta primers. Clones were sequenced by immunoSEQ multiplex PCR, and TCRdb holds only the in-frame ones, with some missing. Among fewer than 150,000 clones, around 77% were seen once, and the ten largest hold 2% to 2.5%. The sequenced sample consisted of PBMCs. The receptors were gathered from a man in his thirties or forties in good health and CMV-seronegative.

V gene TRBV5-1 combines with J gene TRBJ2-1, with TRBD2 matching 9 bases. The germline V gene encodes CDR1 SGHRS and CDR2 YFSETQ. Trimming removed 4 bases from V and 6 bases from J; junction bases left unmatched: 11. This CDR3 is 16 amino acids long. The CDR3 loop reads CASSILAGAEGNEQFF. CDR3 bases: TGCGCCAGCAGCATCTTAGCGGGAGCGGAGGGCAATGAGCAGTTCTTC. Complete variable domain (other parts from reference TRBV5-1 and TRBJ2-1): KAGVTQTPRYLIKTRGQQVTLSCSPISGHRSVSWYQQTPGQGLQFLFEYFSETQRNKGNFPGRFSGRQFSNSRSEMNVSTLELGDSALYLCASSILAGAEGNEQFFGPGTRLTVL.

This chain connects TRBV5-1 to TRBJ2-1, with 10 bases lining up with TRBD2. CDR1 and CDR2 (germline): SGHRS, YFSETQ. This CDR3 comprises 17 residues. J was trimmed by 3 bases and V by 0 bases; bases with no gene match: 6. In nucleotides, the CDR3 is TGCGCCAGCAGCTTGGTATTAGGACTAGCGGACTACAATGAGCAGTTCTTC. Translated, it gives CASSLVLGLADYNEQFF.

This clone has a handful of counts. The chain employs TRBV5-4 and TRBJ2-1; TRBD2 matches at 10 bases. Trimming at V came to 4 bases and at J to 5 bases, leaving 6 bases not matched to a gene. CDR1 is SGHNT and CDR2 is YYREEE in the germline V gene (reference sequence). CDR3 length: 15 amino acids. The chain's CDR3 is CASSAGTSEDNEQFF. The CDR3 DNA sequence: TGTGCCAGCAGCGCCGGGACTAGCGAGGACAATGAGCAGTTCTTC.

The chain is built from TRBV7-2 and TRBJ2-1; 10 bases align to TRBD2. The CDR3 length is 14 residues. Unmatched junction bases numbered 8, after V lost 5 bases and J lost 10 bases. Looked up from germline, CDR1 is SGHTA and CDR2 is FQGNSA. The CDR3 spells CASSPPSGRGEQFF. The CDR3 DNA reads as TGTGCCAGCAGCCCCCCTAGCGGGAGAGGGGAGCAGTTCTTC.

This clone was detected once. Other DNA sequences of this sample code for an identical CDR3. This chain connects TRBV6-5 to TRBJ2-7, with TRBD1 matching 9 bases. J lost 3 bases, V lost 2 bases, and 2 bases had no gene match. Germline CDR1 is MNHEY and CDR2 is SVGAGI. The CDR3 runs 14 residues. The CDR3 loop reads CASSYTGQGYEQYF. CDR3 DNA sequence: TGTGCCAGCAGTTACACGGGACAGGGCTACGAGCAGTACTTC.

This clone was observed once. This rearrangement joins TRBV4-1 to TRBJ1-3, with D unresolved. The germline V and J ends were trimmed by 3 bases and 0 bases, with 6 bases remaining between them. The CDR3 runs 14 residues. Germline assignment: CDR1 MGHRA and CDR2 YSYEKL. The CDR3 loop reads CASSHPNSGNTIYF. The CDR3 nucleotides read TGCGCCAGCAGCCACCCTAACTCTGGAAACACCATATATTTT.

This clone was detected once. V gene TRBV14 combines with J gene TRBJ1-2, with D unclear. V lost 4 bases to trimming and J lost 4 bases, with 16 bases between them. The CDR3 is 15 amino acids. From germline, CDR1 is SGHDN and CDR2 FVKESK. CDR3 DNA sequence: TGTGCCAGCAGCCTCACCCCCCATGCCGGCTATGGCTACACCTTC. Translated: CASSLTPHAGYGYTF.

CDR3 protein: CAINTGQGGYNEQFF. The CDR3, as DNA: TGTGCCATCAATACGGGACAGGGCGGCTACAATGAGCAGTTCTTC. V gene TRBV10-3 combines with J gene TRBJ2-1; 9 positions match TRBD1. Germline trimming cut 7 bases from V and 3 bases from J; bases unmatched to any gene: 7. Germline assignment: CDR1 ENHRY and CDR2 SYGVKD. The CDR3 is 15 amino acids.

The CDR3 nucleotides are TGCAGCGTTGGTCCGGGAAACACTGAAGCTTTCTTT. This translates into CSVGPGNTEAFF. V and J are TRBV29-1 and TRBJ1-1; no reliable D call. Per the germline V gene, CDR1 is SQVTM and CDR2 is ANQGSEA. This CDR3 region has 12 residues. Between the trimmed V and J ends, which lost 4 bases and 2 bases, there was a span of 8 bases.

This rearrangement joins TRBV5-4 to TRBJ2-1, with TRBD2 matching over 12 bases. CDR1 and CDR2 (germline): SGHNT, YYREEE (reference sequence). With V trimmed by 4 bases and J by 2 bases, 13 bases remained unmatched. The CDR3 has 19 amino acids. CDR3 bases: TGTGCCAGCAGCCCCCTTTTAGTTTCTAGCGGGAGGGCCTACAATGAGCAGTTCTTC. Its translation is CASSPLLVSSGRAYNEQFF.

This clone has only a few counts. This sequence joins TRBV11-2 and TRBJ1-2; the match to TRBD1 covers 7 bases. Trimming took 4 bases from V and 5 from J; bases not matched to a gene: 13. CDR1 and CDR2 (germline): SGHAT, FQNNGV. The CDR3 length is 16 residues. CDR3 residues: CASSWQTGKTGYGYTF. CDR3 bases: TGTGCCAGCAGCTGGCAGACAGGGAAGACTGGATATGGCTACACCTTC.

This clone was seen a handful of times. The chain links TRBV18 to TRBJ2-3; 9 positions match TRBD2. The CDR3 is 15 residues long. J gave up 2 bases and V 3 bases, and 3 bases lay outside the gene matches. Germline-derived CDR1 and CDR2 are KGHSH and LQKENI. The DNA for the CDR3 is TGTGCCAGCTCACCTGCGGGAGGGATCACAGATACGCAGTATTTT. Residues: CASSPAGGITDTQYF.

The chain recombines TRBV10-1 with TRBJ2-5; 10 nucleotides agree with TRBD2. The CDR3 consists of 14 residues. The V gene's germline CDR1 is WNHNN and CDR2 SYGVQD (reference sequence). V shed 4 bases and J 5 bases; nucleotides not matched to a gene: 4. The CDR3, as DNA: TGCGCCAGCAGTGCTAGCGGGAGCGGGGAGACCCAGTACTTC. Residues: CASSASGSGETQYF.

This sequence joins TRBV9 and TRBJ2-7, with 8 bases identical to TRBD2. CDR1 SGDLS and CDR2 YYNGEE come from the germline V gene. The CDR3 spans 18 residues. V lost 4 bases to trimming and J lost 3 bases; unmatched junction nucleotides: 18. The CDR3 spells CASSLLGVAGHTVYEQYF. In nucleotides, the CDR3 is TGTGCCAGCAGCCTTTTGGGAGTAGCGGGACACACAGTCTACGAGCAGTACTTC.

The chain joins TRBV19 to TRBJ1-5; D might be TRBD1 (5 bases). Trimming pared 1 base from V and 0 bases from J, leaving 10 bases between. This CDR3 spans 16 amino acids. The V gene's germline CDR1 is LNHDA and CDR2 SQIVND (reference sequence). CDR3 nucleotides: TGTGCCAGTAGTATAGTCGCAGGGTCTAGCAATCAGCCCCAGCATTTT. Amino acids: CASSIVAGSSNQPQHF.